One sample yielded the 28 T cell receptor beta chains listed below, sequenced in a study of T cells after yellow fever vaccination. TCRdb fed the 5' RACE reads into MiXCR, producing one record per CDR3 protein. The table lists 150,000 to 200,000 distinct CDR3 sequences, about 7% of them singletons. Sequences were derived from CD4+ T cells sorted from PBMCs, sampled less than 6 days after the first yellow fever vaccination. These receptor sequences come from a man between 18 and 29 years old who received the YFV17D yellow fever vaccine.

This clonotype was picked up many times. The gene calls are TRBV7-3 and TRBJ2-1; 9 bases line up with TRBD1. The germline V gene encodes CDR1 SGHTA and CDR2 FQGTGA. The CDR3 length is 17 residues. V trimming: 4 bases; J trimming: 0 bases; junction bases outside the gene matches: 7. This chain's CDR3 is CASSSKGGQGSYNEQFF. CDR3 in DNA: TGTGCCAGCAGCTCTAAGGGGGGACAGGGCTCCTACAATGAGCAGTTCTTC.

This clonotype was picked up many times. The chain is built from TRBV5-1 and TRBJ2-7, with TRBD1 as a possible D gene (7 bases). There are 17 residues in the CDR3. V was cut by 0 bases and J by 0 bases, with 16 bases left in between. Germline CDR1 is SGHRS and CDR2 is YFSETQ. The CDR3 is CASSLAAGGPSSYEQYF. The CDR3 DNA is TGCGCCAGCAGCTTGGCTGCAGGGGGGCCCAGCTCCTACGAGCAGTACTTC.

This clonotype showed up many times. The rearrangement uses TRBV28 and TRBJ2-5; no definite D call. This CDR3 has 10 amino acids. V was cut by 8 bases and J by 2 bases, with 3 bases left in between. Germline V gene sequence: CDR1 MDHEN, CDR2 SYDVKM. CDR3 nucleotides: TGTGCCAGCCGACAAGAGACCCAGTACTTC. Amino acid sequence: CASRQETQYF.

This clonotype was recorded at least ten times. CDR3 in DNA: TGCAGCGTCCGGACATCCTACGAGCAGTACTTC. Amino acids: CSVRTSYEQYF. The chain employs TRBV29-1 and TRBJ2-7, with D possibly being TRBD1 (5 bases). Trimming pared 6 bases from V and 1 base from J, leaving 7 bases between. The CDR3 length is 11 residues. Germline-derived CDR1 and CDR2 are SQVTM and ANQGSEA.

V gene TRBV4-2 combines with J gene TRBJ2-3, with a possible D match to TRBD2 (6 bases). The length of the CDR3 is 17 residues. Trimming took off 0 bases at V and 6 bases at J, with 19 bases between the two ends. Per germline, CDR1 LGHNA and CDR2 YNFKEQ. The CDR3 DNA reads TGTGCCAGCAGCCAAGACGGGCTCCTGAGGGGAGGCGATACGCAGTATTTT. Protein: CASSQDGLLRGGDTQYF.

This clonotype showed up many times. The rearrangement uses TRBV7-9 and TRBJ2-3; a weak D match, TRBD1 (5 bases). Looked up from germline, CDR1 is SEHNR and CDR2 is FQNEAQ (reference sequence). V shed 3 bases and J shed 0 bases, with 16 bases lying between them. The CDR3 extends over 17 amino acids. The CDR3 nucleotides read TGTGCCAGCAGCTTCCCTATGACAGATTCTAGCACAGATACGCAGTATTTT. Translating it yields CASSFPMTDSSTDTQYF.

This chain uses TRBV21-1 with TRBJ1-2. TRBV21-1 is termed a pseudogene. The length of the CDR3 is 15 residues. The CDR3 region has the DNA TGTGCCAGCAGCACCGATTCGGTCCCTTACTATGGCTACACCTTC. Translated: CASSTDSVPYYGYTF.

V usage is TRBV6-4 and J usage is TRBJ1-5, with D unclear. The ends were cut back, 4 bases at V and 7 bases at J, with 17 bases in the middle. Germline loops: CDR1 MRHNA, CDR2 SNTAGT. This CDR3 has 15 residues. CDR3 in amino acids: CASSVWSGAGQPQHF. For the CDR3, the DNA is TGTGCCAGCAGTGTTTGGTCGGGCGCAGGACAGCCCCAGCATTTT.

CDR3 coding DNA: TGTGCCAGCAGTGGGAGCAGTGGAGGCTACACCTTC. Amino acid sequence: CASSGSSGGYTF. The chain carries TRBV6-4 and TRBJ1-2; D unclear. CDR3 length: 12 amino acids. Trimming took off 4 bases at V and 8 bases at J, with 11 bases between the two ends. Germline values: CDR1 MRHNA, CDR2 SNTAGT.

Details on this clonotype: A single base separates this from a much larger clone, so it may be a read error. This chain joins TRBV7-2 and TRBJ2-5, with 8 bases aligning to TRBD1. The CDR3 contains 17 residues. The germline CDR1 and CDR2 sequences are SGHTA and FQGNSA. The CDR3 is CAGSLAYRGALGETQYF. CDR3 nucleotide sequence: TGTGCCGGCAGCTTAGCTTACAGGGGGGCGTTAGGGGAGACCCAGTACTTC.

This clonotype was counted between two and nine times. The chain uses TRBV11-3 and TRBJ2-2; D gene unclear. Germline V gene sequence: CDR1 SGHNT, CDR2 YENEEA. V shed 0 bases and J shed 1 base, with 9 bases lying between them. The CDR3 is 16 amino acids. The CDR3 sequence is CASSLDELQNTGELFF. The CDR3 DNA sequence: TGTGCCAGCAGCTTAGATGAGTTGCAGAACACCGGGGAGCTGTTTTTT.

CDR3 sequence: CASSLALDRGRNTGELFF. The CDR3 DNA reads TGTGCCAGCAGCTTAGCGTTGGACAGGGGGCGCAACACCGGGGAGCTGTTTTTT. The V gene is TRBV7-6, the J gene TRBJ2-2; the match to TRBD1 covers 11 bases. CDR1 is SGHVS, CDR2 FNYEAQ, per germline. This CDR3 is 18 amino acids long. J was trimmed by 2 bases and V by 0 bases; bases with no gene match: 5.

In its sample, this clonotype was seen a few times. V is TRBV14 and J is TRBJ1-1, with D unclear. The CDR3 is 11 amino acids. The V end lost 10 bases, the J end lost 3 bases, and 9 bases lay between the germline ends. Germline V CDR1 and CDR2: SGHDN, FVKESK. CDR3 DNA: TGTGCCACCGGTGCGTACACTGAAGCTTTCTTT. Its translation: CATGAYTEAFF.

At least ten counts were recorded for this clonotype. This chain connects TRBV18 to TRBJ2-1; 7 positions agree with TRBD2. Trimming took 3 bases from V and 5 from J; bases not matched to a gene: 4. This CDR3 comprises 14 residues. From germline, CDR1 is KGHSH and CDR2 LQKENI. DNA of the CDR3: TGTGCCAGCTCACCCTCGAGCGGGGACAATGAGCAGTTCTTC. It encodes CASSPSSGDNEQFF.

This clonotype has at least ten counts. This sequence joins TRBV7-9 and TRBJ2-7; the match to TRBD1 covers 7 bases. The junction had 7 bases not matched to a gene; V was cut back by 6 bases and J by 2 bases. CDR1 is SEHNR and CDR2 is FQNEAQ in the germline V gene (reference sequence). This CDR3 is 14 amino acids long. The CDR3 region has the DNA TGTGCCAGCAGTTGGGGACAGAGAGCCTACGAGCAGTACTTC. It translates to CASSWGQRAYEQYF.

This clonotype appeared many times. This chain links TRBV25-1 with TRBJ2-1; D is undetermined. The CDR3 consists of 11 residues. Trimming shortened V by 7 bases and J by 9 bases, and 10 bases separated the two germline ends. Germline lookup yields CDR1 MGHDK and CDR2 SYGVNS. CDR3 sequence reads: CASKLHTEQFF. CDR3 sequence (DNA): TGTGCCAGCAAGCTCCATACTGAGCAGTTCTTC. The full variable domain, completed using reference TRBV25-1 and TRBJ2-1, is EADIYQTPRYLVIGTGKKITLECSQTMGHDKMYWYQQDPGMELHLIHYSYGVNSTEKGDLSSESTVSRIRTEHFPLTLESARPSHTSQYLCASKLHTEQFFGPGTRLTVL.

This clonotype was seen a handful of times. The V call is TRBV29-1, the J call TRBJ2-5; the match to TRBD2 covers 8 bases. Per the germline V gene, CDR1 is SQVTM and CDR2 is ANQGSEA. Trimming took 5 bases from V and 4 from J; bases not matched to a gene: 9. The length of the CDR3 is 14 residues. This CDR3 is CSVRGGGLLETQYF. The CDR3 nucleotides are TGCAGCGTTCGGGGCGGGGGGCTGTTAGAGACCCAGTACTTC.

In the case of this clonotype: Possible read error: a much larger clone is one base away. The V and J genes are TRBV2 and TRBJ2-5; D tentatively reads TRBD1 or TRBD2 (5 bases each). V was cut by 2 bases and J by 8 bases, with 9 bases left in between. CDR1 SNHLY and CDR2 FYNNEI come from the germline V gene. The CDR3 sequence is 12 residues long. CDR3 region: CASSETWDTQYF. The CDR3, as DNA: TGTGCCAGCAGTGAAACTTGGGACACCCAGTACTTC.

The chain recombines TRBV6-5 with TRBJ2-1, with 7 nucleotides matching TRBD2. V shed 6 bases and J 4 bases; nucleotides not matched to a gene: 12. The CDR3 has 16 residues. CDR1 is MNHEY, CDR2 SVGAGI, per germline. CDR3: CASRGEGYHEYNEQFF. DNA for the CDR3: TGTGCCAGCAGGGGGGAGGGCTACCACGAGTACAATGAGCAGTTCTTC.

The V call is TRBV10-3, the J call TRBJ2-5; D remains unclear. This CDR3 region has 13 residues. V dropped 5 bases and J dropped 8 bases, with 15 bases sitting between them. CDR1 is ENHRY, CDR2 SYGVKD, per germline. In DNA form, the CDR3 reads TGTGCCATCAGTCCGACTTATAGTACAACCCAGTACTTC. As protein: CAISPTYSTTQYF.

The chain couples TRBV10-3 to TRBJ2-5; D gene unclear. With 2 bases removed from V and 1 base from J, the gap between germline ends came to 8 bases. This CDR3 has 14 residues. The germline V gene has CDR1 ENHRY and CDR2 SYGVKD. CDR3 DNA: TGTGCCATCAGTGAGGGCGGATCCCAAGAGACCCAGTACTTC. It yields the protein CAISEGGSQETQYF.

The V call is TRBV24-1, the J call TRBJ1-2, with D unresolved. CDR3 length equals 12 residues. The V end was cut by 3 bases, the J end by 3 bases, with 4 bases between. The germline CDR1 and CDR2 sequences are KGHDR and SFDVKD. The CDR3 is CATSDPDYGYTF. Here the CDR3 DNA reads TGTGCCACCAGTGATCCGGACTATGGCTACACCTTC.

A few counts support this clonotype. The rearrangement links TRBV24-1 to TRBJ2-6, with D unresolved. V lost 6 bases, J lost 0 bases, and 8 bases lay in between. Germline V lookup: CDR1 KGHDR, CDR2 SFDVKD. The CDR3 is 15 residues long. The CDR3 DNA is TGTGCCACCAGTCCTGGGTCCTCTGGGGCCAACGTCCTGACTTTC. Protein: CATSPGSSGANVLTF.

The gene calls are TRBV9 and TRBJ2-5; D perhaps matches TRBD1 (6 bases). Trimming shortened V by 4 bases and J by 0 bases, and 16 bases separated the two germline ends. CDR3 length: 16 amino acids. Germline lookup yields CDR1 SGDLS and CDR2 YYNGEE. CDR3 in amino acids: CASSPQGSRYQETQYF. CDR3 bases: TGTGCCAGCAGCCCCCAGGGGAGTAGGTACCAAGAGACCCAGTACTTC.

A word on this clonotype: This clone may be a read error of a much larger clone one base away. V usage is TRBV12-3 or TRBV12-4 and J usage is TRBJ1-5; D is uncertain. CDR3 length: 12 residues. The CDR3 DNA reads as TGTACCAGCAGCCCCCTTAATCAGCCCCAGCATTTT. Encoded protein: CTSSPLNQPQHF.

This chain uses TRBV6-2 or TRBV6-3 with TRBJ2-5; a possible D gene is TRBD1 (7 bases). Deletions cut 6 bases from V and 5 bases from J, with 16 bases between. CDR1 MNHEY and CDR2 SVGEGT come from the germline V gene. The CDR3 loop spans 14 amino acids. DNA for the CDR3: TGTGCCAGCAGGCGGGACAGTGTTCCGGAGACCCAGTACTTC. Its translation: CASRRDSVPETQYF.

This clonotype was seen ten or more times. The V gene is TRBV6-1, the J gene TRBJ2-3; TRBD2 matches at 8 bases. The CDR3 spans 15 residues. J was trimmed by 1 base and V by 1 base; bases with no gene match: 1. Germline assignment: CDR1 MNHNS and CDR2 SASEGT. CDR3 amino acids: CASSEVGLGTDTQYF. CDR3 sequence (DNA): TGTGCCAGCAGTGAAGTGGGACTAGGCACAGATACGCAGTATTTT.

The chain joins TRBV18 to TRBJ2-3; TRBD1 is a possible D gene (8 bases). V lost 5 bases and J lost 4, with 16 bases in between. CDR1 is KGHSH, CDR2 LQKENI, per germline. There are 15 residues in the CDR3. The CDR3 sequence: CASSSGAGGPDTQYF. In nucleotides, the CDR3 is TGTGCCAGCTCAAGCGGGGCAGGGGGCCCAGATACGCAGTATTTT.